This entry lists 18 T cell receptor beta chains sequenced from one sample in a study of CD8+ T cells in alopecia areata. RNA was extracted and reverse transcribed into cDNA as the sequencing template. TCRdb's table, derived via immunoSEQ multiplex PCR, lists solely in-frame clones and lacks some. The sample has roughly 75,000 clones, about three fifths seen once; the top ten hold approximately 17%. The specimen was CD8+ T cells sorted from blood, collected at week 0. These receptors all stem from a human donor with alopecia areata.

This chain uses TRBV28 with TRBJ2-5; 13 nucleotides agree with TRBD2. Germline V CDR1 and CDR2: MDHEN, SYDVKM. Germline trimming cut 4 bases from V and 5 bases from J; bases unmatched to any gene: 7. The CDR3 totals 16 residues. For the CDR3, the DNA is TGTGCCAGCAGTTCAGTGAGGACTAGCGGGAGTGAGACCCAGTACTTC. It is translated as CASSSVRTSGSETQYF.

With regard to this clone: A junction boundary mismatches the germline segment, possibly from a read error. The J gene is TRBJ2-1, the V gene TRBV10-3, with 11 bases matching TRBD2. Germline lookup yields CDR1 ENHRY and CDR2 SYGVKD. The CDR3 runs 15 residues. The CDR3 spells CASSETSGKDDEQFF. As DNA, the CDR3 is TGTGCCAGCAGTGAGACTAGCGGGAAAGATGATGAGCAGTTCTTC.

The gene calls are TRBV2 and TRBJ2-5; 9 nucleotides line up with TRBD2. The CDR3 covers 15 residues. Germline CDR1 SNHLY, CDR2 FYNNEI. The V gene end was trimmed by 6 bases and the J gene end by 3 bases; junction bases not matched to a gene: 8. CDR3 residues: CASRESSGGKETQYF. The CDR3, as DNA: TGTGCCAGCAGGGAAAGTAGCGGGGGAAAAGAGACCCAGTACTTC.

The rearrangement links TRBV6-1 to TRBJ2-7; TRBD1 matches 9 bases. The length of the CDR3 is 15 residues. CDR1 and CDR2 (germline): MNHNS, SASEGT. V shed 4 bases, J shed 1 base, and the junction held 5 bases outside the gene matches. In DNA, the CDR3 is TGTGCCAGCAGTGTCGGGACAGGGATATCCTACGAGCAGTACTTC. Residues: CASSVGTGISYEQYF.

The V call is TRBV28, the J call TRBJ2-7; D perhaps matches TRBD1 (6 bases). Germline CDR1 and CDR2: MDHEN and SYDVKM. This CDR3 spans 13 amino acids. Deletions cut 3 bases from V and 6 bases from J, with 12 bases between. The CDR3 DNA reads TGTGCCAGCAGTTTTAGTGGGACATTCGAGCAGTACTTC. The encoded protein is CASSFSGTFEQYF.

The gene calls are TRBV28 and TRBJ1-1; D not resolved. Germline V gene sequence: CDR1 MDHEN, CDR2 SYDVKM. Trimming took 3 bases from V and 1 from J, leaving 3 bases between them. This CDR3 has 12 residues. CDR3 protein: CASSFPNTEAFF. CDR3 coding DNA: TGTGCCAGCAGTTTCCCGAACACTGAAGCTTTCTTT. The variable domain in full, with the rest retrieved from reference TRBV28 and TRBJ1-1, is DVKVTQSSRYLVKRTGEKVFLECVQDMDHENMFWYRQDPGLGLRLIYFSYDVKMKEKGDIPEGYSVSREKKERFSLILESASTNQTSMYLCASSFPNTEAFFGQGTRLTVV.

The rearrangement uses TRBV5-6 and TRBJ2-1; the D call may be TRBD1 or TRBD2 (5 bases each). The V end was cut by 3 bases, the J end by 12 bases, with 16 bases between. The germline gives CDR1 SGHDT, CDR2 YYEEEE. CDR3 size: 13 residues. The CDR3 protein is CASSSGPLTWQFF. Here the CDR3 DNA reads TGTGCCAGCAGCTCGGGACCGTTAACTTGGCAGTTCTTC.

This clone was seen once. The chain recombines TRBV27 with TRBJ2-7; 7 nucleotides line up with TRBD2. In germline, CDR1 is MNHEY, CDR2 SMNVEV (reference sequence). Losses at the gene ends were 5 bases for V and 0 bases for J; bases not matched to a gene: 10. The CDR3 totals 16 residues. The CDR3 DNA reads TGTGCCAGCAGTCAGATAGCGGGCGAGGGCTCCTACGAGCAGTACTTC. Protein product: CASSQIAGEGSYEQYF.

The chain uses TRBV28 and TRBJ1-5; the D is unclear. Trimming stripped 1 base from V and 0 bases from J, with 10 bases between. The CDR3 has 16 residues. Germline loops: CDR1 MDHEN, CDR2 SYDVKM. The CDR3 DNA is TGTGCCAGCAGTTTATTCAGAGCCGATAGCAATCAGCCCCAGCATTTT. Translation gives CASSLFRADSNQPQHF.

In its sample, this clone was seen a few times. The chain recombines TRBV2 with TRBJ2-1, with TRBD1 matching over 8 bases. Germline lookup yields CDR1 SNHLY and CDR2 FYNNEI. This CDR3 is built from 15 residues. The trim removed 3 bases at V and 4 bases at J, leaving 5 bases unmatched. CDR3 nucleotides: TGTGCCAGCAGTGATCGGACAGGGTTTTACAATGAGCAGTTCTTC. Translation gives CASSDRTGFYNEQFF. Full variable domain (outside the CDR3, taken from reference TRBV2 and TRBJ2-1): EPEVTQTPSHQVTQMGQEVILRCVPISNHLYFYWYRQILGQKVEFLVSFYNNEISEKSEIFDDQFSVERPDGSNFTLKIRSTKLEDSAMYFCASSDRTGFYNEQFFGPGTRLTVL.

This clone came up a few times. The junction shows a germline mismatch at one end, possibly a read error. The V gene is TRBV4-1, the J gene TRBJ2-1; 13 bases line up with TRBD2. The germline V gene encodes CDR1 MGHRA and CDR2 YSYEKL. The CDR3 is 16 amino acids. The CDR3 bases are TGTGCCAGCAGCCAAGGACTAGCGGGGGATTACAATGAGCAGTTCTTC. Protein product: CASSQGLAGDYNEQFF.

V usage is TRBV5-1 and J usage is TRBJ1-1, with 7 bases fitting TRBD1. The CDR3 length is 16 residues. J was trimmed by 3 bases and V by 4 bases; bases with no gene match: 12. Germline V lookup: CDR1 SGHRS, CDR2 YFSETQ. The CDR3 coding sequence is TGCGCCAGCAGCACCCACCCCGACAGGGTGGACACTGAAGCTTTCTTT. This codes for CASSTHPDRVDTEAFF.

The V gene is TRBV5-6, the J gene TRBJ2-5, with TRBD2 matching over 8 bases. The trim removed 4 bases at V and 1 base at J, leaving 12 bases unmatched. From germline, CDR1 is SGHDT and CDR2 YYEEEE. This CDR3 comprises 17 residues. The CDR3 coding sequence is TGTGCCAGCAGCGCAAATCCGGGACTAGTCCTCCAAGAGACCCAGTACTTC. Translation gives CASSANPGLVLQETQYF.

The J gene is TRBJ2-1, the V gene TRBV11-2; D is ambiguous. CDR1 and CDR2 (germline): SGHAT, FQNNGV. Deletions cut 8 bases from V and 7 bases from J, with 12 bases between. This CDR3 region has 12 residues. The CDR3 coding sequence is TGTGCCAGCGATGAGGTTCTGAATGAGCAGTTCTTC. Protein: CASDEVLNEQFF.

V and J are TRBV4-1 and TRBJ2-3; D gene unclear. V was shortened by 4 bases and J by 1 base, with 15 bases between the two germline ends. Germline V lookup: CDR1 MGHRA, CDR2 YSYEKL. The CDR3 loop spans 16 amino acids. For the CDR3, the DNA is TGCGCCAGCAGCCCCGAGCTAGTCGTCGGCACAGATACGCAGTATTTT. Translation: CASSPELVVGTDTQYF.

A few counts support this clone. The V and J genes are TRBV21-1 and TRBJ2-2; TRBD1 is the table's D call and was not checked against the DNA. TRBV21-1 is termed a pseudogene. The CDR3 loop spans 18 amino acids. This CDR3 reads CASRIQKHLLANTGELFF. The CDR3 DNA follows: TGTGCCAGCAGAATCCAGAAACACCTCCTGGCGAACACCGGGGAGCTGTTTTTT.

V usage is TRBV23-1 and J usage is TRBJ2-7, with a possible D match to TRBD2 (6 bases). TRBV23-1 is an open reading frame, and its role is uncertain. V was cut by 1 base and J by 2 bases, with 9 bases left in between. This CDR3 has 14 amino acids. CDR3 DNA: TGCGCCAGCAGTCAATGGAGGGCACCCTACGAGCAGTACTTC. It encodes CASSQWRAPYEQYF.

The V and J genes are TRBV27 and TRBJ2-7; 8 nucleotides match TRBD2. V lost 8 bases to trimming and J lost 3 bases; unmatched junction nucleotides: 15. The germline gives CDR1 MNHEY, CDR2 SMNVEV (reference sequence). CDR3 size: 16 residues. The CDR3 protein is CASGLIAGKGGYEQYF. In DNA, the CDR3 is TGTGCCAGCGGGCTGATAGCGGGAAAAGGGGGCTACGAGCAGTACTTC.